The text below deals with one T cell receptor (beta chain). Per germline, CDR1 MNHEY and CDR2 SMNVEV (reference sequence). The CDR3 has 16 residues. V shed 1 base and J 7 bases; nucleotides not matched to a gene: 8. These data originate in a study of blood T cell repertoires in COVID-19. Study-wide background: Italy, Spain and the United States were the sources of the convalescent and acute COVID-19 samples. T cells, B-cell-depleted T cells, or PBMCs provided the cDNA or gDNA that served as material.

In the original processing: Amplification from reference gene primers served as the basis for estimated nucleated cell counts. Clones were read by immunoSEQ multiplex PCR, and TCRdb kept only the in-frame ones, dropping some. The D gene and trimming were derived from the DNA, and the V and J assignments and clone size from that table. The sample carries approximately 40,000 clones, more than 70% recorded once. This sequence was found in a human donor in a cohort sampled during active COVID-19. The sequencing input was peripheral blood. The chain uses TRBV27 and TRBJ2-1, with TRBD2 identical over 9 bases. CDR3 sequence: CASSLWGGGARNEQFF. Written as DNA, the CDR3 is TGTGCCAGCAGTTTATGGGGCGGGGGGGCCCGTAATGAGCAGTTCTTC.